These 2 T cell receptor beta chains share one sample of origin, sequenced in a study of OX40 agonist ivuxolimab in advanced cancers. TCRdb's table, derived via immunoSEQ multiplex PCR, lists solely in-frame clones and lacks some. The table lists under 60,000 clones, approximately 86% of them singletons. The sequences come from CD4+ or CD8+ T cells sorted from blood, collected in a trial of the OX40 agonist ivuxolimab. The receptors derive from an adult with an advanced solid tumor such as melanoma, head and neck, liver or kidney cancer.

Concerning this clone: Just one base apart from a much larger clone, this may be a read error. This chain connects TRBV5-1 to TRBJ2-7; 9 bases map to TRBD2. The germline CDR1 and CDR2 sequences are SGHRS and YFSETQ. V was clipped by 4 bases and J by 3 bases; unmatched bases: 8. This CDR3 spans 15 amino acids. For the CDR3, the DNA is TGCGCCAGCAGCGAAACTCGCGGGGGGGGCTACGAGCAGTACTTC. Encoded protein: CASSETRGGGYEQYF. The entire variable domain, with the rest obtained from reference TRBV5-1 and TRBJ2-7, is as follows: KAGVTQTPRYLIKTRGQQVTLSCSPISGHRSVSWYQQTPGQGLQFLFEYFSETQRNKGNFPGRFSGRQFSNSRSEMNVSTLELGDSALYLCASSETRGGGYEQYFGPGTRLTVT.

The chain links TRBV6-4 to TRBJ1-2; 8 bases align to TRBD1. Germline V CDR1 and CDR2: MRHNA, SNTAGT. V was pared by 3 bases and J by 2 bases, with 11 bases of the junction left unmatched. This CDR3 region has 17 residues. The CDR3 loop is CASSEESPGQDNYGYTF. CDR3 bases: TGTGCCAGCAGTGAGGAGAGCCCGGGACAGGACAACTATGGCTACACCTTC.